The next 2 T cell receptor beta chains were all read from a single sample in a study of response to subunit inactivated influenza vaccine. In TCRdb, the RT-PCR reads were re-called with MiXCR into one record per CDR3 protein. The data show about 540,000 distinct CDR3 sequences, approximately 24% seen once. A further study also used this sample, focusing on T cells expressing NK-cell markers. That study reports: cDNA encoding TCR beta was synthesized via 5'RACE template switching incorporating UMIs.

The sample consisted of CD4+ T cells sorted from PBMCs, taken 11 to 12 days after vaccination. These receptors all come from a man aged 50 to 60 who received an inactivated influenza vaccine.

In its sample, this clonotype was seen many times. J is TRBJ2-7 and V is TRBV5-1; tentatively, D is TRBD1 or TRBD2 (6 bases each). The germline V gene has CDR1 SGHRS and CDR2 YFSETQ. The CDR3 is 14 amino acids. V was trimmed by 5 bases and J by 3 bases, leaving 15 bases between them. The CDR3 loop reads CASRRQEGHYEQYF. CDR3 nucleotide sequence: TGCGCCAGCAGGCGACAGGAGGGTCACTACGAGCAGTACTTC.

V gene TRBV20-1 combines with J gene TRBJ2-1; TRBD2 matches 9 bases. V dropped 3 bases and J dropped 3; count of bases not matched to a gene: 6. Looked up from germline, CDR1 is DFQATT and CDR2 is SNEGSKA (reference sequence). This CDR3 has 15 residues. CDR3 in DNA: TGCAGTGCTAGGGCTCTAGCGGGAAACTACAATGAGCAGTTCTTC. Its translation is CSARALAGNYNEQFF.